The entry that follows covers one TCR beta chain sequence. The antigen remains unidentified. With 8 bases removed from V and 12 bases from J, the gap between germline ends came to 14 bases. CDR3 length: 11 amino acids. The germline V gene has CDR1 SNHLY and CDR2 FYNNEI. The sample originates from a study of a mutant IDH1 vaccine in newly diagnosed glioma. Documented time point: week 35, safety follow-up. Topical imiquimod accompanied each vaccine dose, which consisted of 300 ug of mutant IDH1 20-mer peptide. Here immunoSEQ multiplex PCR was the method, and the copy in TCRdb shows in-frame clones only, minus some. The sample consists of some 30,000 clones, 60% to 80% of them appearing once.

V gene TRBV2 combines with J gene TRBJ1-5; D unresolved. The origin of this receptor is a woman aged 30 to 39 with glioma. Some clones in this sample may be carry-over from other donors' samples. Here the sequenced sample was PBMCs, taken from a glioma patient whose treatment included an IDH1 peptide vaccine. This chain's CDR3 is CASSPGSNQHF. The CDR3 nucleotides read TGTGCCAGCTCCCCCGGGAGTAACCAGCATTTT.